These T cell receptor beta chains were read from a single sample in a study of T cell responses to AZD1222 COVID-19 vaccine. Only in-frame clones appear in the TCRdb table, and some are missing; sequencing was by immunoSEQ multiplex PCR. The sample has about 110,000 clones; over 85% are singletons. This specimen consisted of peripheral blood, obtained 28 days after the second AZD1222 dose. These receptors all stem from an adult who received the AZD1222 COVID-19 vaccine. The CDR3 runs from the conserved cysteine through the conserved F or W.

TRBJ2-2 13 TRBV12-3/TRBV12-4 CASRKGATGELFF
TRBJ2-5 14 TRBV28 CASSDRGPRETQYF
TRBJ1-1 15 TRBV18 CASSQAGVLDTEAFF
TRBJ1-1 14 TRBV19 CASTFQPGNTEAFF
TRBJ1-1 13 TRBV7-2 CASSLWQNTEAFF
TRBJ1-3 15 TRBV11-3 CASSLQQGNRNTIYF
TRBJ2-1 16 TRBV5-4 CASSSTRLAGAREQFF
TRBJ1-3 15 TRBV10-3 CAISEVSGSGNTIYF
TRBJ2-7 15 TRBV6-5 CASSNSDRVGGEQYF
TRBJ1-1 12 TRBV7-9 CASTDQFTEAFF
TRBJ2-7 13 TRBV19 CASRGGPTYEQYF
TRBJ2-3 15 TRBV6-2/TRBV6-3 CASRPETSDADTQYF
TRBJ1-4 17 TRBV27 CASRDGQGAFSNEKLFF
TRBJ2-1 15 TRBV6-2/TRBV6-3 CASSYSARGDHGQFF
TRBJ2-5 13 TRBV5-1 CASSSGLEETQYF